A selection of T cell receptor beta chains follows, all from one sample in a study of T cell repertoires in cytomegalovirus infection. No antigen has been assigned to these receptors. In TCRdb, the reads were re-called with MiXCR into one record per CDR3 protein. Of under 350,000 distinct CDR3 sequences in the sample, about 20% were seen once. The material was cultured PBMCs, obtained from culture after CMV antigen stimulation. Source of these receptors: a human donor in good health (CMV status not recorded). Some clones in this sample may be carry-over from other donors' samples. The CDR3 runs from the conserved cysteine through the conserved F or W. A D gene is named only where the DNA matches it firmly. For some rows the clone size is stated as once, few or many, or as a class when expanded; others skip it.

abundance,j_gene,v_gene,d_gene,CDR3nt,CDR3aa
once,TRBJ2-3,TRBV10-3,-,TGTGCCATCAGTGACAGGGGTGGCACAGATACGCAGTATTTT,CAISDRGGTDTQYF
many,TRBJ2-4,TRBV4-1,TRBD2,TGCGCCAGCAGCCAAGATAATAGCAGGACGGGAGGCAAAAACATTCAGTACTTC,CASSQDNSRTGGKNIQYF
-,TRBJ2-1,TRBV19,TRBD1,TGTGCCAGTAGTACGACAGGGGGCAGGTCCTACAATGAGCAGTTCTTC,CASSTTGGRSYNEQFF
-,TRBJ2-3,TRBV19,-,TGTGCCAGTAGTGCTAGATCTAGCACAGATACGCAGTATTTT,CASSARSSTDTQYF
-,TRBJ2-1,TRBV4-3,TRBD2,TGCGCCAGCAGCCCACGGACTAGCTATGAGCAGTTCTTC,CASSPRTSYEQFF
-,TRBJ2-2,TRBV6-6,-,TGTGCCAGCAGTTACCCGGCCCGCGGGAAATACACCGGGGAGCTGTTTTTT,CASSYPARGKYTGELFF
few,TRBJ2-3,TRBV5-4,-,TGTGCCAGCAGCTTGGAGATCTCTAGCACAGATACGCAGTATTTT,CASSLEISSTDTQYF
-,TRBJ2-3,TRBV30,-,TGTGCCTGGAGCAAAGGGGGACCCACAGATACGCAGTATTTT,CAWSKGGPTDTQYF
-,TRBJ1-3,TRBV12-3/TRBV12-4,TRBD1,TGTGCCAGCAGTCCCCGGGACAGGCTTCAGGACACCATATATTTT,CASSPRDRLQDTIYF
-,TRBJ2-3,TRBV6-1,-,TGTGCCAGCAGTGAAGGGGCCTACAGGGTCACAGATACGCAGTATTTT,CASSEGAYRVTDTQYF
many,TRBJ1-2,TRBV19,-,TGTGCCAGTACCACCGGGTTCATGGGGTATGGCTACACCTTC,CASTTGFMGYGYTF